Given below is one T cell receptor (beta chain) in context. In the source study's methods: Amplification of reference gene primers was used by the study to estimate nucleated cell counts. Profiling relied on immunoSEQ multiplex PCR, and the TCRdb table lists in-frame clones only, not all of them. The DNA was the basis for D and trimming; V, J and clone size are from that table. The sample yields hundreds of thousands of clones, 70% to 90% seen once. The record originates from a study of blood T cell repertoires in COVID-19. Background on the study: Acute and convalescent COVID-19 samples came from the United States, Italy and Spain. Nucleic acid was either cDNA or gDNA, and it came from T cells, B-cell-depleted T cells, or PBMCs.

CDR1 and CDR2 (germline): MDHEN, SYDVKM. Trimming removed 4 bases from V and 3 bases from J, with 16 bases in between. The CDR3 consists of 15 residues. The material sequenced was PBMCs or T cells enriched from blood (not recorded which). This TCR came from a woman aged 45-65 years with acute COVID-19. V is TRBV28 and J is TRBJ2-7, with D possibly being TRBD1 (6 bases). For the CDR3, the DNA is TGTGCCAGCAGTTCGATCCCCACAGGGATCTACGAGCAGTACTTC. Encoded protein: CASSSIPTGIYEQYF.